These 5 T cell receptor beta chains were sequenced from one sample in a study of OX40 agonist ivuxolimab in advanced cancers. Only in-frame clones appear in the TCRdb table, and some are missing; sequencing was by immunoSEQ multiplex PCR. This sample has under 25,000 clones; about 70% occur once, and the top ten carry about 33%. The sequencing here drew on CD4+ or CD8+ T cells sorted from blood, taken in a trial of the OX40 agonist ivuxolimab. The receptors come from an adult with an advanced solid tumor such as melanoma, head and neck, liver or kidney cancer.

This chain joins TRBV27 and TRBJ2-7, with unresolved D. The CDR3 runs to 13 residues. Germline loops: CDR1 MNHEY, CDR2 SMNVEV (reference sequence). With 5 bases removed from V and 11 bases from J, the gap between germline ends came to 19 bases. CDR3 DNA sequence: TGTGCCAGCAGTCTTGGACGGCAGTTCCCGGAGTACTTC. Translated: CASSLGRQFPEYF.

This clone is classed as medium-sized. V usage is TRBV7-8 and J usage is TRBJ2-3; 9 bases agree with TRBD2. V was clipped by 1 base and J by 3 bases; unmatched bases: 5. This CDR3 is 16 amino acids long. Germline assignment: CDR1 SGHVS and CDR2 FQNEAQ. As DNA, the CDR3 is TGTGCCAGCAGCTTAGGGGTGACTAGCGGTACAGATACGCAGTATTTT. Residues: CASSLGVTSGTDTQYF.

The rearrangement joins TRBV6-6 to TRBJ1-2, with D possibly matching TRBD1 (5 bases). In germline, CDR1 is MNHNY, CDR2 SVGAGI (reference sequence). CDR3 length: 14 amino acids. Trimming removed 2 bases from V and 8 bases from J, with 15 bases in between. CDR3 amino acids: CASSYGGDLLGYTF. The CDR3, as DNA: TGTGCCAGCAGTTACGGAGGGGACCTATTAGGCTACACCTTC.

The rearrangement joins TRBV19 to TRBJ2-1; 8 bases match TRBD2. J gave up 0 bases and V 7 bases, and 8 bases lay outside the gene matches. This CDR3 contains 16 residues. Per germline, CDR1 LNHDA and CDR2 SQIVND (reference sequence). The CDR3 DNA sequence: TGTGCCAGTAAGAGGACGGGGGGGAGCTCCTACAATGAGCAGTTCTTC. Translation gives CASKRTGGSSYNEQFF.

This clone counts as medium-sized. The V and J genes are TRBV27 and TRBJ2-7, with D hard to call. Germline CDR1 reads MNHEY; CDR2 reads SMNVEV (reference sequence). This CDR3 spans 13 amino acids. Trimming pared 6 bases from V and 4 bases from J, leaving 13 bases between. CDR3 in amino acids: CASSSPEGYEQYF. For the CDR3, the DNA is TGTGCCAGCAGCTCACCCGAAGGGTACGAGCAGTACTTC.